This entry lists 29 T cell receptor beta chains sequenced from one sample in a study of CD8 T cells in Susac syndrome. Random-hexamer reverse transcription was applied to about 0.45 to 1 ug RNA. TCRdb re-called the immunoSEQ multiplex PCR reads through MiXCR, storing one row per CDR3 protein. The sample records approximately 160,000 distinct CDR3 sequences, roughly 95% being singletons. The sequenced sample was CD4+ T cells from PBMCs. Every receptor here comes from a human donor with Susac syndrome.

This rearrangement joins TRBV7-2 to TRBJ1-4; 8 bases align to TRBD1. Germline V CDR1 and CDR2: SGHTA, FQGNSA. This CDR3 spans 15 amino acids. The J segment lost 6 bases and the V segment lost 1 base, leaving 4 bases of the junction unmatched. The CDR3 DNA reads TGTGCCAGCAGCTTAGGCCCGACAGGGGATGAAAAACTGTTTTTT. Translated: CASSLGPTGDEKLFF. The variable domain in full, with the rest retrieved from reference TRBV7-2 and TRBJ1-4, is GAGVSQSPSNKVTEKGKDVELRCDPISGHTALYWYRQSLGQGLEFLIYFQGNSAPDKSGLPSDRFSAERTGGSVSTLTIQRTQQEDSAVYLCASSLGPTGDEKLFFGSGTQLSVL.

The chain combines TRBV19 with TRBJ1-5; D gene unclear. The CDR3 runs to 18 residues. V dropped 3 bases and J dropped 0 bases, with 18 bases sitting between them. Germline V gives CDR1 LNHDA, CDR2 SQIVND (reference sequence). DNA for the CDR3: TGTGCCAGTAGTATGTTGACCCGTACAACTTTTAGCAATCAGCCCCAGCATTTT. Translating gives CASSMLTRTTFSNQPQHF.

The gene calls are TRBV21-1 and TRBJ2-7; the D call of TRBD1 is as the table states it, not checked on the DNA. TRBV21-1 is listed as a pseudogene. The CDR3 has 19 amino acids. Here the CDR3 reads CASSSVAPESGGATYEQYF. In nucleotides, the CDR3 is TGTGCCAGCAGCTCCGTCGCCCCGGAATCGGGAGGAGCTACCTACGAGCAGTACTTC.

This rearrangement joins TRBV9 to TRBJ2-1; TRBD1 aligns across 7 bases. The germline CDR1 and CDR2 sequences are SGDLS and YYNGEE. The length of the CDR3 is 15 residues. Losses at the gene ends were 0 bases for V and 8 bases for J; bases not matched to a gene: 8. CDR3 sequence reads: CASSVGPGGLDEQFF. Here the CDR3 DNA reads TGTGCCAGCAGCGTAGGTCCAGGGGGTCTCGATGAGCAGTTCTTC.

V and J are TRBV6-5 and TRBJ2-5, with 10 bases that match TRBD1. Trimming took 7 bases from V and 10 from J; bases not matched to a gene: 9. The germline V gene has CDR1 MNHEY and CDR2 SVGAGI. The CDR3 has 13 amino acids. CDR3 loop: CASTGDRGMVQYF. CDR3 DNA: TGTGCCAGCACCGGGGACAGGGGAATGGTCCAGTACTTC.

The rearrangement joins TRBV30 to TRBJ2-2; D is uncertain. Between the trimmed V and J ends, which lost 1 base and 0 bases, there was a span of 6 bases. The CDR3 spans 14 residues. Germline V gives CDR1 GTSNPN, CDR2 SVGIG (reference sequence). CDR3 DNA: TGTGCCTGGAGTGAGGCAGCGAACACCGGGGAGCTGTTTTTT. This translates into CAWSEAANTGELFF.

The V call is TRBV20-1, the J call TRBJ1-2; D may be TRBD1 (6 bases). This CDR3 has 14 residues. Germline loops: CDR1 DFQATT, CDR2 SNEGSKA (reference sequence). The germline V and J ends were trimmed by 3 bases and 10 bases, with 21 bases remaining between them. The CDR3, as DNA: TGCAGTGCTAGCCACCCGGGGGGCGCACGGGTCTACACCTTC. Translating it yields CSASHPGGARVYTF.

This clonotype was detected only once. The chain couples TRBV7-9 to TRBJ2-7, with D unclear. The CDR3 is 13 residues long. Trimming took 1 base from V and 6 from J, leaving 10 bases between them. CDR1 and CDR2 from the germline V gene are SEHNR and FQNEAQ (reference sequence). This CDR3 is CASSLGTSAEQYV. Written as DNA, the CDR3 is TGTGCCAGCAGCTTAGGAACGAGCGCCGAGCAGTACGTC.

This clonotype was detected once. This sequence joins TRBV11-2 and TRBJ2-2, with D hard to call. CDR3 size: 13 residues. Germline assignment: CDR1 SGHAT and CDR2 FQNNGV. The V gene lost 4 bases and the J gene lost 8 bases, with 11 bases spanning the gap. The chain's CDR3 is CASSSLRSGELFF. CDR3 bases: TGTGCCAGCAGCTCACTACGCTCGGGGGAGCTGTTTTTT.

The CDR3 DNA reads TGTGCCAGCAGCCTCGCGGGGCTTTCCGGAAACACCATATATTTT. Its protein is CASSLAGLSGNTIYF. J is TRBJ1-3 and V is TRBV12-3 or TRBV12-4, with D possibly matching TRBD1 (5 bases). This CDR3 comprises 15 residues. The ends were cut back, 6 bases at V and 4 bases at J, with 16 bases in the middle.

The chain couples TRBV12-3 or TRBV12-4 to TRBJ2-7, with D possibly TRBD1 on 5 matching bases. V shed 2 bases and J shed 2 bases, with 13 bases lying between them. There are 15 residues in the CDR3. Here the CDR3 reads CASSLSTGWTYEQYF. The DNA for the CDR3 is TGTGCCAGCAGTTTAAGCACAGGCTGGACCTACGAGCAGTACTTC.

The J gene is TRBJ2-1, the V gene TRBV29-1, with TRBD2 identical over 12 bases. The germline V gene has CDR1 SQVTM and CDR2 ANQGSEA. V lost 7 bases, J lost 1 base, and 5 bases stayed unmatched. This CDR3 contains 15 residues. CDR3 sequence: CSARLAGASYNEQFF. The CDR3 bases are TGCAGCGCCAGACTAGCGGGAGCTTCCTACAATGAGCAGTTCTTC.

Comments on this clonotype: Germline and junction disagree at one end, which may indicate a read error. The chain has TRBV5-6 and TRBJ2-5; D gene unclear. Germline CDR1 reads SGHDT; CDR2 reads YYEEEE. The CDR3 is made up of 11 amino acids. CDR3 nucleotide sequence: TGTGCCAGCAGTAGACAACAGACACAGTACTTC. This sequence encodes CASSRQQTQYF. Filled out from reference TRBV5-6 and TRBJ2-5, the complete variable domain reads DAGVTQSPTHLIKTRGQQVTLRCSPKSGHDTVSWYQQALGQGPQFIFQYYEEEERQRGNFPDRFSGHQFPNYSSELNVNALLLGDSALYLCASSRQQTQYFGPGTRLLVL.

The chain uses TRBV4-3 and TRBJ1-4; TRBD1 matches at 7 bases. The CDR3 contains 16 residues. Unmatched junction bases numbered 3, after V lost 2 bases and J lost 0 bases. CDR1 LGHNA and CDR2 YSLEER come from the germline V gene. DNA of the CDR3: TGCGCCAGCAGCCAAATTACAGGGGCAACTAATGAAAAACTGTTTTTT. Protein: CASSQITGATNEKLFF.

The chain joins TRBV6-1 to TRBJ1-1, with unresolved D. CDR1 and CDR2 (germline): MNHNS, SASEGT. V was pared by 6 bases and J by 8 bases, with 13 bases between. CDR3 length: 12 residues. CDR3 nucleotides: TGTGCCAGCAGGGTAACAGAGCCAGAAGCTTTCTTT. It specifies CASRVTEPEAFF.

The chain links TRBV4-1 to TRBJ2-1, with D possibly matching TRBD1 (6 bases). Germline CDR1 MGHRA, CDR2 YSYEKL. Trimming removed 0 bases from V and 9 bases from J, with 21 bases in between. There are 17 residues in the CDR3. This chain's CDR3 is CASSQDPGRGDLGEQFF. The CDR3 coding sequence is TGCGCCAGCAGCCAAGATCCAGGCAGGGGTGATTTGGGTGAGCAGTTCTTC.

The V and J genes are TRBV7-2 and TRBJ2-5; 9 bases map to TRBD1. The CDR3 runs to 15 residues. Unmatched junction bases numbered 5, after V lost 6 bases and J lost 0 bases. Germline V gene sequence: CDR1 SGHTA, CDR2 FQGNSA. DNA of the CDR3: TGTGCCAGCAGTTTTACAGGGGGCTACCAAGAGACCCAGTACTTC. It specifies CASSFTGGYQETQYF.

J is TRBJ2-7 and V is TRBV30, with D possibly being TRBD1 (6 bases). V lost 6 bases and J lost 4, with 16 bases in between. Germline assignment: CDR1 GTSNPN and CDR2 SVGIG (reference sequence). CDR3 length: 13 residues. The CDR3 DNA reads as TGTGCCTGTAACTCCAGGGGAACGTACGAGCAGTACTTC. Translating it yields CACNSRGTYEQYF.

V and J are TRBV5-1 and TRBJ2-7; D is possibly TRBD2 (5 bases). V was pared by 0 bases and J by 0 bases, with 7 bases between. The CDR3 runs 14 residues. CDR1 and CDR2 from the germline V gene are SGHRS and YFSETQ. The CDR3 is CASSLAGNSYEQYV. For the CDR3, the DNA is TGCGCCAGCAGCTTGGCCGGGAACTCCTACGAGCAGTACGTC.

V is TRBV18 and J is TRBJ1-2; D remains unclear. Germline V gene lookup returns CDR1 KGHSH and CDR2 LQKENI. The germline V and J ends were trimmed by 2 bases and 6 bases, with 7 bases remaining between them. This CDR3 is 12 amino acids long. CDR3 loop: CASSPGRNGYTF. The CDR3 DNA is TGTGCCAGCTCACCAGGGAGAAATGGCTACACCTTC. Filled out from reference TRBV18 and TRBJ1-2, the complete variable domain reads NAGVMQNPRHLVRRRGQEARLRCSPMKGHSHVYWYRQLPEEGLKFMVYLQKENIIDESGMPKERFSAEFPKEGPSILRIQQVVRGDSAAYFCASSPGRNGYTFGSGTRLTVV.

V and J are TRBV20-1 and TRBJ2-7; 9 bases line up with TRBD1. Per germline, CDR1 DFQATT and CDR2 SNEGSKA (reference sequence). V was clipped by 6 bases and J by 0 bases; unmatched bases: 6. The CDR3 runs to 14 residues. The CDR3 sequence: CSATPQGASYEQYF. Written as DNA, the CDR3 is TGCAGTGCCACGCCACAGGGGGCCTCCTACGAGCAGTACTTC.

The chain carries TRBV7-9 and TRBJ2-7, with D unclear. Trimming stripped 1 base from V and 5 bases from J, with 9 bases between. The germline V gene has CDR1 SEHNR and CDR2 FQNEAQ (reference sequence). CDR3 length: 13 amino acids. The CDR3 here is CASSLVAGDEQYV. The CDR3 DNA follows: TGTGCCAGCAGCTTAGTAGCTGGGGACGAGCAGTACGTC.

This chain uses TRBV2 with TRBJ2-7, with D perhaps matching TRBD1 (8 bases). Trimming shortened V by 6 bases and J by 0 bases, and 15 bases separated the two germline ends. This CDR3 contains 15 residues. Germline-derived CDR1 and CDR2 are SNHLY and FYNNEI. The CDR3: CASRLQGGSSYEQYV. CDR3 DNA sequence: TGTGCCAGCAGGCTACAGGGGGGGAGCTCCTACGAGCAGTACGTC.

The chain couples TRBV7-2 to TRBJ2-2, with 9 bases matching TRBD2. The length of the CDR3 is 19 residues. V trimming: 3 bases; J trimming: 6 bases; junction bases outside the gene matches: 17. The germline V gene has CDR1 SGHTA and CDR2 FQGNSA. This CDR3 is CASSFPAREGRSLSGELFF. The CDR3 DNA sequence: TGTGCCAGCAGCTTCCCCGCGCGGGAGGGCCGGTCTTTATCCGGGGAGCTGTTTTTT. Variable domain in full (rest from reference TRBV7-2 and TRBJ2-2): GAGVSQSPSNKVTEKGKDVELRCDPISGHTALYWYRQSLGQGLEFLIYFQGNSAPDKSGLPSDRFSAERTGGSVSTLTIQRTQQEDSAVYLCASSFPAREGRSLSGELFFGEGSRLTVL.

This chain links TRBV24-1 with TRBJ2-5; 7 nucleotides match TRBD1. The CDR3 covers 15 residues. Losses at the gene ends were 4 bases for V and 4 bases for J; bases not matched to a gene: 8. Germline-derived CDR1 and CDR2 are KGHDR and SFDVKD. In DNA form, the CDR3 reads TGTGCCACCAGTGACCCGGACAGGTTTGGAGAGACCCAGTACTTC. Protein sequence: CATSDPDRFGETQYF.

The chain joins TRBV2 to TRBJ2-3, with TRBD2 matching over 7 bases. Trimming took 4 bases from V and 2 from J; bases not matched to a gene: 3. This CDR3 spans 14 amino acids. Per germline, CDR1 SNHLY and CDR2 FYNNEI. The CDR3 bases are TGTGCCAGCAGTGGACTAGCTGTCACAGATACGCAGTATTTT. Its translation is CASSGLAVTDTQYF.

The chain carries TRBV6-4 and TRBJ1-4; D is unclear. Germline V gene sequence: CDR1 MRHNA, CDR2 SNTAGT. V was cut by 10 bases and J by 7 bases, with 16 bases left in between. CDR3 length: 13 residues. CDR3 sequence reads: CAKACRSGEKLFF. The DNA for the CDR3 is TGTGCCAAAGCATGCAGGAGTGGTGAAAAACTGTTTTTT.

The chain employs TRBV3-1 and TRBJ1-2; D gene ambiguous. CDR1 is LGHDT, CDR2 YNNKEL, per germline (reference sequence). V was clipped by 6 bases and J by 8 bases, with 13 bases between them. This CDR3 is built from 12 residues. CDR3 amino acids: CASSRTAGGYTF. CDR3 nucleotides: TGTGCCAGCAGTCGGACCGCTGGGGGCTACACCTTC.

This chain links TRBV9 with TRBJ1-2, with TRBD1 matching over 7 bases. V shed 3 bases, J shed 8 bases, and the junction held 10 bases outside the gene matches. Germline assignment: CDR1 SGDLS and CDR2 YYNGEE. CDR3 size: 14 residues. CDR3 DNA: TGTGCCAGCAGCGAAGAGCTAAGCAGGGGGGGCTACACCTTC. Translated, it gives CASSEELSRGGYTF.